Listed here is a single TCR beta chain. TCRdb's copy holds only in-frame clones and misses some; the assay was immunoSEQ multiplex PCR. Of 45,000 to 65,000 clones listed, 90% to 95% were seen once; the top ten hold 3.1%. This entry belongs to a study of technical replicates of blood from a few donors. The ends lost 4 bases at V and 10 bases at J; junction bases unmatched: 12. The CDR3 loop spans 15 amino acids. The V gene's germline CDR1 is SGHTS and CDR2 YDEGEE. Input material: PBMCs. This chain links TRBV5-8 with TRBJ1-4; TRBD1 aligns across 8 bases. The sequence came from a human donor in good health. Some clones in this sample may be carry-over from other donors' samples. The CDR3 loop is CASSHRDRFMLKLFF. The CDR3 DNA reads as TGTGCCAGCAGCCACCGGGACAGGTTCATGTTAAAACTGTTTTTT. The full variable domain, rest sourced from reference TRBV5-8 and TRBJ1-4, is EAGVTQSPTHLIKTRGQQATLRCSPISGHTSVYWYQQALGLGLQFLLWYDEGEERNRGNFPPRFSGRQFPNYSSELNVNALELEDSALYLCASSHRDRFMLKLFFGSGTQLSVL.